These 12 T cell receptor beta chains share one sample of origin, sequenced in a study of blood T cell repertoires in COVID-19. Data came from immunoSEQ multiplex PCR; TCRdb stores just in-frame clones and leaves some out. The data hold around 29,000 clones, with 88% observed a single time. What was sequenced was peripheral blood. These receptors originate from a human donor with active COVID-19. The donor label of this sample is uncertain.

The chain has TRBV6-5 and TRBJ1-4, with 8 positions matching TRBD1. The CDR3 is 16 amino acids. Germline assignment: CDR1 MNHEY and CDR2 SVGAGI. V dropped 2 bases and J dropped 5; count of bases not matched to a gene: 7. The CDR3 DNA reads TGTGCCAGCAGTTACACAACAGGGGGTGGGAATGAAAAACTGTTTTTT. This sequence encodes CASSYTTGGGNEKLFF.

J is TRBJ1-6 and V is TRBV7-8; the D is unclear. The CDR3 contains 13 residues. From germline, CDR1 is SGHVS and CDR2 FQNEAQ. The V gene lost 0 bases and the J gene lost 7 bases, with 4 bases spanning the gap. The CDR3 nucleotides read TGTGCCAGCAGCTTAGCCCAGAATTCACCCCTCCACTTT. Amino acids: CASSLAQNSPLHF.

The V call is TRBV6-5, the J call TRBJ2-1; D unclear. CDR3 length: 14 amino acids. V lost 6 bases and J lost 6, with 15 bases in between. CDR1 and CDR2 from the germline V gene are MNHEY and SVGAGI. The CDR3 here is CASRSSPPGNEQFF. As DNA, the CDR3 is TGTGCCAGCAGGTCCTCCCCGCCGGGCAATGAGCAGTTCTTC.

This clone was recorded only once. J is TRBJ1-3 and V is TRBV4-3, with D uncertain. CDR3 length: 18 amino acids. The V gene's germline CDR1 is LGHNA and CDR2 YSLEER. The V and J ends lost 0 bases and 3 bases respectively, with 18 bases between them. Here the CDR3 DNA reads TGCGCCAGCAGCCAAGAGGCAGCTCCCACTAAGGTTGGAAACACCATATATTTT. Amino acid sequence: CASSQEAAPTKVGNTIYF.

The chain employs TRBV6-2 or TRBV6-3 and TRBJ1-2, with a tentative D call TRBD1 (5 bases). The ends were cut back, 0 bases at V and 2 bases at J, with 13 bases in the middle. There are 16 residues in the CDR3. Germline CDR1 reads MNHEY; CDR2 reads SVGEGT. CDR3 coding DNA: TGTGCCAGCAGTTACTCGGACAAGGCGGGAAACTATGGCTACACCTTC. Translation gives CASSYSDKAGNYGYTF.

The chain uses TRBV6-5 and TRBJ2-3; 8 bases are a match to TRBD2. This CDR3 has 13 amino acids. CDR1 and CDR2 (germline): MNHEY, SVGAGI. The V and J ends lost 6 bases and 7 bases, in that order; junction bases with no gene match: 6. This chain's CDR3 is CASSPGGGNTQYF. CDR3 bases: TGTGCCAGCAGCCCCGGGGGGGGGAATACGCAGTATTTT.

This chain joins TRBV7-8 and TRBJ2-5; 9 nucleotides agree with TRBD2. Germline CDR1 and CDR2: SGHVS and FQNEAQ. The V segment lost 5 bases and the J segment 4 bases; nucleotides outside the gene matches: 8. The length of the CDR3 is 15 residues. The CDR3 nucleotides read TGTGCCAGCAGCCCTGCGGGGGGGCCTTTAGAGACCCAGTACTTC. Protein sequence: CASSPAGGPLETQYF.

The V call is TRBV18, the J call TRBJ2-7, with a possible D match to TRBD2 (6 bases). V was trimmed by 6 bases and J by 0 bases, leaving 12 bases between them. Germline values: CDR1 KGHSH, CDR2 LQKENI. The CDR3 runs 14 residues. The chain's CDR3 is CASSGGRSSYEQYF. In nucleotides, the CDR3 is TGTGCCAGCTCCGGGGGACGTAGCTCCTACGAGCAGTACTTC.

The chain couples TRBV9 to TRBJ2-3; 7 nucleotides line up with TRBD2. The trim removed 0 bases at V and 0 bases at J, leaving 13 bases unmatched. CDR1 is SGDLS and CDR2 is YYNGEE in the germline V gene. The CDR3 is 19 residues long. The CDR3 region is CASSVVGSRSGASTDTQYF. The CDR3 DNA follows: TGTGCCAGCAGCGTAGTGGGTTCCCGCAGCGGGGCTAGCACAGATACGCAGTATTTT.

The table lists this clone with a count of one. The CDR3 nucleotides read TGTGCCACCAGTGATTCCCGACAGGGTAACACCGGGGAGCTGTTTTTT. It is translated as CATSDSRQGNTGELFF. The chain is built from TRBV24-1 and TRBJ2-2, with 7 bases that match TRBD1. V lost 2 bases and J lost 2; bases outside the gene matches: 4. Germline assignment: CDR1 KGHDR and CDR2 SFDVKD. This CDR3 is 16 amino acids long.

This rearrangement joins TRBV4-2 to TRBJ2-5; tentative D call: TRBD2 (5 bases). This CDR3 is built from 14 residues. Trimming left V 1 base short and J 5 bases short, with 11 bases between. The V gene's germline CDR1 is LGHNA and CDR2 YNFKEQ. The CDR3 loop is CASSQGRVAETQYF. The CDR3 DNA is TGTGCCAGCAGCCAAGGGCGGGTAGCGGAGACCCAGTACTTC.

The chain employs TRBV2 and TRBJ1-2; D remains ambiguous. V was trimmed by 5 bases and J by 5 bases, leaving 15 bases between them. This CDR3 has 14 amino acids. CDR1 SNHLY and CDR2 FYNNEI come from the germline V gene. DNA of the CDR3: TGTGCCAGCAGTCCCTTCTCGGTGGTATATGGCTACACCTTC. Amino acids: CASSPFSVVYGYTF.